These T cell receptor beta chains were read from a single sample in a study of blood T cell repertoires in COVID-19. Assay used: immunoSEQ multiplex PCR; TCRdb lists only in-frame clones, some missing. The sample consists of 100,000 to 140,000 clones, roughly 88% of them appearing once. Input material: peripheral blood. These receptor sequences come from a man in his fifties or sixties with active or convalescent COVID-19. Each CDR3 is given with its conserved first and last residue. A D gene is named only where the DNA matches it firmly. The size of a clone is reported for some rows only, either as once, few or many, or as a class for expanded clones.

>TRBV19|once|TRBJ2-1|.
CASSNSDEQFF
TGTGCCAGTAGTAATAGCGATGAGCAGTTCTTC
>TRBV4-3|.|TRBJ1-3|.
CASSQQNRELGNTIYF
TGCGCCAGCAGCCAACAAAACAGGGAGCTTGGAAACACCATATATTTT
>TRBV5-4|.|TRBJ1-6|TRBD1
CASSRDRSNSPLHF
TGTGCCAGCAGCCGGGACAGGAGTAATTCACCCCTCCACTTT
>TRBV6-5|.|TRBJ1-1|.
CASSSAFTGGTEAFF
TGTGCCAGCAGCTCCGCTTTCACAGGAGGGACTGAAGCTTTCTTT
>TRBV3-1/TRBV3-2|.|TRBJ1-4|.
CASSQDRAGRTDGEKGLFF
TGTGCCAGCAGCCAAGATCGGGCAGGAAGAACAGACGGCGAAAAGGGGCTGTTTTTT
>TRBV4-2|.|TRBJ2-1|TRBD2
CASSQESSGENEQFF
TGTGCCAGCAGCCAAGAAAGTAGCGGGGAAAATGAGCAGTTCTTC
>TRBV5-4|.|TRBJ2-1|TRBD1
CASTSGTGDYNEQFF
TGTGCCAGCACCTCCGGGACAGGGGACTACAATGAGCAGTTCTTC
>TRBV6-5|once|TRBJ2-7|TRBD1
CASSYDRVEEREQYF
TGTGCCAGCAGTTACGACAGGGTAGAGGAGAGGGAGCAGTACTTC
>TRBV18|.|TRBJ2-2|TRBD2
CASSQGLAGNDGELFF
TGTGCCAGCTCACAAGGACTAGCGGGTAACGACGGGGAGCTGTTTTTT
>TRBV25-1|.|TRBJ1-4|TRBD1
CASSDLAGGGEKLFF
TGTGCCAGCAGTGACCTGGCAGGGGGAGGTGAAAAACTGTTTTTT
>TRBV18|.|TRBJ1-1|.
CASSPWGGFAMNTEAFF
TGTGCCAGCTCACCATGGGGAGGGTTTGCTATGAACACTGAAGCTTTCTTT
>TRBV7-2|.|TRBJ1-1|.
CASSTSIGGEATEAFF
TGTGCCAGCAGCACCTCAATTGGCGGGGAGGCCACTGAAGCTTTCTTT
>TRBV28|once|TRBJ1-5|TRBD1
CASSPRTGLSNQPQHF
TGTGCCAGCAGTCCAAGGACAGGTCTTAGCAATCAGCCCCAGCATTTT
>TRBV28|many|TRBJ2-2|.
CASSLNTDNTGELFF
TGTGCCAGCAGTCTCAATACAGATAACACCGGGGAGCTGTTTTTT
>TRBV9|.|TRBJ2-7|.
CASSVAEDRFSYEQYF
TGTGCCAGCAGCGTCGCTGAGGACAGATTCTCCTACGAGCAGTACTTC
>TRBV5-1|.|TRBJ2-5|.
CASSLFAVQETQYF
TGCGCCAGCAGCTTGTTTGCAGTCCAAGAGACCCAGTACTTC
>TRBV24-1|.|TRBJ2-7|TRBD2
CATSGSGGSYEQYF
TGTGCCACCAGTGGATCGGGAGGTTCCTACGAGCAGTACTTC
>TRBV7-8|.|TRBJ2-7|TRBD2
CASSPTGWEGEQYF
TGTGCCAGCAGCCCAACCGGGTGGGAGGGCGAGCAGTACTTC
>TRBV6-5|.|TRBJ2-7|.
CASRDTGLGYEQYF
TGTGCCAGCAGGGACACTGGTTTAGGCTACGAGCAGTACTTC
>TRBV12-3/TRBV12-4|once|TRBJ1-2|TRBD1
CASSVQGAGGYTF
TGTGCCAGCAGTGTGCAGGGGGCGGGTGGCTACACCTTC
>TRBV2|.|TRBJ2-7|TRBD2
CASRPGLASYEQYF
TGTGCCAGCAGGCCGGGACTAGCTTCCTACGAGCAGTACTTC
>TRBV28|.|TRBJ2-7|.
CATHPLEFASVPSYEQYF
TGTGCCACTCACCCATTGGAATTTGCTAGCGTCCCCTCCTACGAGCAGTACTTC
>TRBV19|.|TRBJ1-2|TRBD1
CASRRDSFNYGYTF
TGTGCCAGTAGACGGGACAGCTTTAACTATGGCTACACCTTC
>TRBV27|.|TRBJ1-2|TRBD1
CASSPTGDYGYTF
TGTGCCAGCAGCCCAACAGGGGACTATGGCTACACCTTC
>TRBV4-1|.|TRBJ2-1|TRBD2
CASSRNPRGGIEQFF
TGCGCCAGCAGCCGCAACCCAAGGGGAGGGATTGAGCAGTTCTTC
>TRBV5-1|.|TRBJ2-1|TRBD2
CASSSGLAGSLAYNEQFF
TGCGCCAGCAGCTCTGGACTAGCGGGATCGTTAGCCTACAATGAGCAGTTCTTC
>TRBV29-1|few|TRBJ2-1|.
CSVSSRSVDYNEQFF
TGCAGCGTTTCCTCTAGGTCGGTAGACTACAATGAGCAGTTCTTC
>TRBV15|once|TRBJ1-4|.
CATSRDLGDNEKLFF
TGTGCCACCAGCAGAGATCTAGGGGATAATGAAAAACTGTTTTTT
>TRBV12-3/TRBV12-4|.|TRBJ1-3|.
CASSPNLHTIYF
TGTGCCAGCAGCCCTAACCTACACACCATATATTTT